This is a list of T cell receptor beta chains from one sample in a study of cytomegalovirus exposure and HLA in healthy donors. Only in-frame clones appear in the TCRdb table, and some are missing; sequencing was by immunoSEQ multiplex PCR. The profile shows roughly 99,000 clones, more than 70% of them singletons. The sample was PBMCs. All receptors derive from a woman aged 40 to 50 in good health and CMV-seronegative. CDR3s include the opening cysteine and the closing phenylalanine or tryptophan. A D gene is named only where the DNA matches it firmly. The size of a clone is reported for some rows only, either as once, few or many, or as a class for expanded clones.

TRBJ1-6 - - TRBV15 CATRSEGSPLHF TGTGCCACCAGGTCCGAGGGTTCACCCCTCCACTTT
TRBJ2-2 - TRBD2 TRBV29-1 CSVRGEASGIGELFF TGCAGCGTCCGAGGAGAGGCTAGCGGAATCGGGGAGCTGTTTTTT
TRBJ1-1 few - TRBV6-5 CASRETGSGEAFF TGTGCCAGCAGGGAGACAGGATCTGGAGAAGCTTTCTTT
TRBJ1-1 - - TRBV14 CASSQEVSLYTEAFF TGTGCCAGCAGCCAAGAAGTCAGTTTGTACACTGAAGCTTTCTTT
TRBJ2-3 - TRBD2 TRBV5-4 CASSFPAGGLTDTQYF TGTGCCAGCAGCTTCCCAGCGGGGGGCCTCACAGATACGCAGTATTTT
TRBJ1-2 - - TRBV7-9 CASSRDFGYTF TGTGCCAGCAGCCGGGATTTTGGCTACACCTTC
TRBJ1-1 - - TRBV5-1 CASSLGTLNTEAFF TGCGCCAGCAGCTTGGGGACACTGAACACTGAAGCTTTCTTT
TRBJ1-1 - - TRBV5-1 CASSRDNMNTEAFF TGCGCCAGCAGCCGGGACAACATGAACACTGAAGCTTTCTTT
TRBJ1-1 - TRBD1 TRBV10-3 CAISGTGGAGILTEAFF TGTGCCATCAGTGGTACAGGGGGCGCGGGGATTCTCACTGAAGCTTTCTTT
TRBJ1-1 once - TRBV27 CASSLLVGPNTEAFF TGTGCCAGCAGTTTGTTGGTGGGCCCGAACACTGAAGCTTTCTTT
TRBJ2-1 once TRBD2 TRBV5-8 CASSPRLAGVGEQFF TGTGCCAGCAGCCCTAGACTAGCGGGGGTGGGTGAGCAGTTCTTC
TRBJ2-4 - TRBD2 TRBV5-1 CASSLAGQAGDIQYF TGCGCCAGCAGCTTGGCTGGGCAGGCGGGGGACATTCAGTACTTC
TRBJ1-1 few TRBD1 TRBV6-5 CASRRQGIATEAFF TGTGCCAGCAGGAGACAGGGAATTGCCACTGAAGCTTTCTTT
TRBJ2-2 - - TRBV5-6 CASSFGNTGELFF TGTGCCAGCAGCTTCGGGAACACCGGGGAGCTGTTTTTT
TRBJ2-7 - TRBD1 TRBV10-3 CAISDGQATYEQYF TGTGCCATCAGTGACGGACAGGCAACCTACGAGCAGTACTTC
TRBJ2-2 - TRBD1 TRBV4-2 CASSQGQGSTGELFF TGTGCCAGCAGCCAAGGACAGGGGAGCACCGGGGAGCTGTTTTTT
TRBJ1-1 - - TRBV18 CASSPQGGTEAFF TGTGCCAGCTCACCACAGGGGGGGACTGAAGCTTTCTTT
TRBJ1-5 - TRBD1 TRBV7-2 CASSFRQGAGQPQHF TGTGCCAGCAGCTTCCGGCAGGGGGCTGGACAGCCCCAGCATTTT
TRBJ2-5 - - TRBV7-7 CASGSRGETQYF TGTGCCAGCGGTTCCAGGGGTGAGACCCAGTACTTC
TRBJ2-3 few TRBD2 TRBV19 CASSGVTSGAPGADTQYF TGTGCCAGTAGTGGCGTGACTAGCGGGGCCCCCGGGGCAGATACGCAGTATTTT
TRBJ1-6 - TRBD1 TRBV2 CATSLGQNNNSPLHF TGTGCCACCTCTCTGGGACAGAACAATAATTCACCCCTCCACTTT
TRBJ1-2 - TRBD1 TRBV4-2 CASSQVTGGVSDYGYTF TGTGCCAGCAGCCAAGTCACAGGGGGCGTTAGTGACTATGGCTACACCTTC
TRBJ1-5 - - TRBV7-8 CASSLSNSNQPQHF TGTGCCAGCAGCTTATCTAATAGCAATCAGCCCCAGCATTTT
TRBJ2-7 - - TRBV9 CASSGPQGDYEQYF TGTGCCAGCAGCGGACCACAGGGCGACTACGAGCAGTACTTC
TRBJ2-5 - TRBD2 TRBV18 CASSPRRALAGETQYF TGTGCCAGCTCACCACGTCGGGCCCTAGCGGGCGAGACCCAGTACTTC
TRBJ1-2 - TRBD1 TRBV14 CASSQVSGGGYGYTF TGTGCCAGCAGCCAAGTTTCAGGGGGCGGCTATGGCTACACCTTC
TRBJ1-1 - - TRBV30 CAWSSWGGAGSTEAFF TGTGCCTGGAGTTCTTGGGGCGGGGCAGGGTCGACTGAAGCTTTCTTT
TRBJ2-1 - - TRBV18 CASSTTGRGYNEQFF TGTGCCAGCTCCACCACGGGTAGAGGTTACAATGAGCAGTTCTTC